This TCR beta chain was recovered during a study of blood T cell repertoires in COVID-19. Study-wide background: Spain, Italy and the United States supplied samples that represented acute and convalescent COVID-19. T cells, B-cell-depleted T cells, or PBMCs provided the cDNA or gDNA that served as material.

Repertoires were generated with immunoSEQ multiplex PCR, while TCRdb's copy carries only in-frame clones and drops some. This table has around 120,000 clones, 90% appearing once. Germline-derived CDR1 and CDR2 are SGHKS and YYEKEE (reference sequence). V dropped 3 bases and J dropped 6; count of bases not matched to a gene: 9. CDR3 length equals 18 residues. The chain recombines TRBV5-5 with TRBJ2-1, with 16 nucleotides matching TRBD2. The sequenced sample was peripheral blood. The TCR originated in a human donor with active COVID-19. The donor label of this sample is uncertain. The CDR3 is CASSSKGTSGGVSNEQFF. The CDR3 nucleotides are TGTGCCAGCAGCTCCAAGGGGACTAGCGGGGGGGTATCCAATGAGCAGTTCTTC.